The 32 T cell receptor beta chains below come from one sample, sequenced in a study of T cells in Graves' hyperthyroidism and ophthalmopathy. Authors of the study amplified TCR beta CDR3 regions from RNA transcripts. HTBI primers were the set used in a first-round RT-PCR of the TCR CDR3. MiXCR was run by TCRdb on the multiplex PCR reads, yielding one entry per CDR3 protein. The sample holds about 680,000 distinct CDR3 sequences, over 35% seen once. Sequenced input: blood. All receptors come from a woman in her thirties or forties with Graves' hyperthyroidism.

This clonotype was counted many times. The chain links TRBV29-1 to TRBJ1-2; D is unresolved. The CDR3 sequence is 11 residues long. Germline CDR1 and CDR2: SQVTM and ANQGSEA. The V end lost 2 bases, the J end lost 10 bases, and 11 bases lay between the germline ends. In DNA, the CDR3 is TGCAGCGTTGAACAGACCCACTCCTACACCTTC. Translation: CSVEQTHSYTF.

This clonotype was observed at least ten times. This chain connects TRBV2 to TRBJ2-5; D is undetermined. The V gene's germline CDR1 is SNHLY and CDR2 FYNNEI. Trimming pared 4 bases from V and 0 bases from J, leaving 12 bases between. The CDR3 has 15 amino acids. The CDR3 sequence is CASSVVALYQETQYF. Here the CDR3 DNA reads TGTGCCAGCAGTGTGGTGGCCCTGTACCAAGAGACCCAGTACTTC.

The genes are TRBV19 and TRBJ1-5; 7 bases line up with TRBD1. CDR3 length: 13 amino acids. Per germline, CDR1 LNHDA and CDR2 SQIVND (reference sequence). The ends lost 4 bases at V and 9 bases at J; junction bases unmatched: 6. The CDR3 spells CASSTQGGGPQHF. The CDR3 DNA is TGTGCCAGTAGTACCCAGGGGGGCGGGCCCCAGCATTTT. The full variable domain, with the rest looked up from reference TRBV19 and TRBJ1-5, is DGGITQSPKYLFRKEGQNVTLSCEQNLNHDAMYWYRQDPGQGLRLIYYSQIVNDFQKGDIAEGYSVSREKKESFPLTVTSAQKNPTAFYLCASSTQGGGPQHFGDGTRLSIL.

The chain carries TRBV5-8 and TRBJ1-5, with a possible D match to TRBD1 (5 bases). The V end lost 7 bases, the J end lost 5 bases, and 16 bases lay between the germline ends. CDR1 SGHTS and CDR2 YDEGEE come from the germline V gene. The CDR3 has 14 residues. The CDR3 spells CASVPSGTYQPQHF. Written as DNA, the CDR3 is TGTGCCAGCGTGCCGTCTGGGACTTATCAGCCCCAGCATTTT.

A remark on this clonotype: A junction boundary mismatches the germline segment, possibly from a read error. The gene calls are TRBV29-1 and TRBJ2-7, with D possibly matching TRBD2 (6 bases). The CDR3 has 13 amino acids. Germline V gene data show CDR1 as SQVTM and CDR2 as ANQGSEA. CDR3 in DNA: TGCAGCGTTGCGTCGTGGGACTCCTACGAGCAGTGCTTC. Residues: CSVASWDSYEQCF.

This clonotype has only one observation. A much larger clone lies one base from this, so it may be a read error. The CDR3 region has the DNA TGCGCCAGCAGCGGACTGACAGGGGCGAACACTAAAGCTTTCTTT. Its translation: CASSGLTGANTKAFF. This chain joins TRBV5-1 and TRBJ1-1; TRBD1 matches 8 bases. The CDR3 covers 15 residues. CDR1 is SGHRS, CDR2 YFSETQ, per germline.

There are many counts of this clonotype. V usage is TRBV11-3 and J usage is TRBJ1-1; no reliable D call. This CDR3 is 13 amino acids long. With 1 base removed from V and 7 bases from J, the gap between germline ends came to 10 bases. Germline V gene sequence: CDR1 SGHNT, CDR2 YENEEA. DNA for the CDR3: TGTGCCAGCAGCTTAGGGACTGCAGGTGAAGCTTTCTTT. Translation: CASSLGTAGEAFF.

J is TRBJ2-7 and V is TRBV7-9; 7 nucleotides line up with TRBD2. The J segment lost 2 bases and the V segment lost 5 bases, leaving 6 bases of the junction unmatched. Germline V gene sequence: CDR1 SEHNR, CDR2 FQNEAQ (reference sequence). The CDR3 loop spans 14 amino acids. CDR3 sequence: CASSHGAGAYEQYF. DNA of the CDR3: TGTGCCAGCAGCCACGGGGCGGGGGCCTACGAGCAGTACTTC.

On this clonotype: A much larger clone differs from this one at a single base, so this may be a read error. The chain combines TRBV20-1 with TRBJ1-2, with D tentatively TRBD1 (5 bases). Germline assignment: CDR1 DFQATT and CDR2 SNEGSKA (reference sequence). This CDR3 spans 12 amino acids. The CDR3 is CSASDDSYGYPF. Here the CDR3 DNA reads TGCAGTGCTAGTGATGACAGCTATGGCTACCCCTTC.

The chain combines TRBV2 with TRBJ2-7; 8 nucleotides agree with TRBD2. This CDR3 spans 13 amino acids. V trimming: 7 bases; J trimming: 4 bases; junction bases outside the gene matches: 6. Germline CDR1 SNHLY, CDR2 FYNNEI. The CDR3, as DNA: TGTGCCAGCACCATAGCGGGGCCATACGAGCAGTACTTC. Translation gives CASTIAGPYEQYF.

This clonotype was counted ten times or more. This chain joins TRBV10-3 and TRBJ1-1; the D gene is possibly TRBD1 (6 bases). CDR1 is ENHRY, CDR2 SYGVKD, per germline. Trimming pared 6 bases from V and 1 base from J, leaving 12 bases between. The CDR3 consists of 14 residues. The CDR3 spells CAISRDIWNTEAFF. The DNA of the CDR3 is TGTGCCATCAGCAGGGACATATGGAACACTGAAGCTTTCTTT.

V and J are TRBV28 and TRBJ1-5; tentatively, D is TRBD1 (5 bases). CDR3 length equals 14 residues. From germline, CDR1 is MDHEN and CDR2 SYDVKM. Trimming removed 6 bases from V and 4 bases from J, with 13 bases in between. CDR3 sequence: CASRTPQENQPQHF. The CDR3 DNA sequence: TGTGCCAGCAGGACCCCACAGGAGAATCAGCCCCAGCATTTT. The variable domain in full, completed from reference TRBV28 and TRBJ1-5, reads DVKVTQSSRYLVKRTGEKVFLECVQDMDHENMFWYRQDPGLGLRLIYFSYDVKMKEKGDIPEGYSVSREKKERFSLILESASTNQTSMYLCASRTPQENQPQHFGDGTRLSIL.

The chain is built from TRBV5-4 and TRBJ2-7; TRBD2 aligns across 10 bases. This CDR3 contains 14 residues. Germline V lookup: CDR1 SGHNT, CDR2 YYREEE (reference sequence). J lost 5 bases, V lost 5 bases, and 7 bases had no gene match. CDR3: CASSPKLAGDEQYF. In DNA, the CDR3 is TGTGCCAGCAGTCCGAAGCTAGCGGGGGACGAGCAGTACTTC.

There are a few counts of this clonotype. The chain recombines TRBV7-9 with TRBJ1-1; D perhaps matches TRBD1 (5 bases). V shed 0 bases and J shed 4 bases, with 15 bases lying between them. Germline CDR1 SEHNR, CDR2 FQNEAQ (reference sequence). The CDR3 length is 16 residues. The CDR3 loop is CASSLAGGLGSTEAFF. CDR3 DNA: TGTGCCAGCAGCTTAGCCGGGGGATTAGGGTCCACTGAAGCTTTCTTT.

The CDR3 DNA reads TGTGCCATCAGCTCTACCGGGGGTAGCTACGAGCAGTACTTC. Protein: CAISSTGGSYEQYF. V usage is TRBV10-3 and J usage is TRBJ2-7, with D tentatively TRBD2 (6 bases). The CDR3 consists of 14 residues. Trimming shortened V by 6 bases and J by 3 bases, and 15 bases separated the two germline ends. Germline CDR1 ENHRY, CDR2 SYGVKD.

The V gene is TRBV9, the J gene TRBJ1-1; D not certain. Germline V gives CDR1 SGDLS, CDR2 YYNGEE. This CDR3 has 12 amino acids. Trimming removed 3 bases at V and 5 bases at J, with 8 bases between. The CDR3 nucleotides are TGTGCCAGCAGCGCCTCCGGGACTGAAGCTTTCTTT. Its protein product is CASSASGTEAFF.

This clonotype turned up a few times. The chain links TRBV3-1 to TRBJ2-5; 9 positions match TRBD2. The V gene end was trimmed by 5 bases and the J gene end by 2 bases; junction bases not matched to a gene: 9. The germline gives CDR1 LGHDT, CDR2 YNNKEL (reference sequence). This CDR3 contains 16 residues. The CDR3 is CASSFRLAEEQETQYF. Here the CDR3 DNA reads TGTGCCAGCAGCTTCCGACTAGCGGAAGAACAAGAGACCCAGTACTTC.

The rearrangement links TRBV7-9 to TRBJ2-7, with D tentatively TRBD1 (8 bases). Germline assignment: CDR1 SEHNR and CDR2 FQNEAQ (reference sequence). Between the trimmed V and J ends, which lost 5 bases and 3 bases, there was a span of 26 bases. The CDR3 is 18 amino acids. CDR3 DNA sequence: TGTGCCAGCAGCGGGCCAGGGGGGGGAACAGGGGGAGGCTACGAGCAGTACTTC. Translated, it gives CASSGPGGGTGGGYEQYF.

The V gene is TRBV28, the J gene TRBJ2-7; no clear D. The CDR3 totals 11 residues. Germline lookup yields CDR1 MDHEN and CDR2 SYDVKM. Trimming shortened V by 2 bases and J by 8 bases, and 7 bases separated the two germline ends. Here the CDR3 reads CASSLRGKQYF. As DNA, the CDR3 is TGTGCCAGCAGTTTACGTGGAAAGCAGTACTTC.

In its sample, this clonotype was seen many times. This chain links TRBV29-1 with TRBJ2-7, with 7 nucleotides matching TRBD2. In germline, CDR1 is SQVTM, CDR2 ANQGSEA. Trimming cost V 4 bases and J 0 bases; bases outside gene matches: 12. The CDR3 has 16 residues. The CDR3 reads CSVVPVPSGSSYEQYF. Written as DNA, the CDR3 is TGCAGCGTTGTCCCCGTGCCTAGCGGAAGCTCCTACGAGCAGTACTTC.

The CDR3 reads CASSSPRTPHEQYF. CDR3 coding DNA: TGTGCCAGCAGTTCCCCCAGGACTCCCCACGAGCAGTACTTC. This rearrangement joins TRBV7-2 to TRBJ2-7; D is perhaps TRBD2 (5 bases). The CDR3 has 14 residues. Germline V gives CDR1 SGHTA, CDR2 FQGNSA. The V and J ends lost 6 bases and 5 bases respectively, with 17 bases between them.

V and J are TRBV24-1 and TRBJ2-7; 11 bases align to TRBD1. J gave up 3 bases and V 6 bases, and 3 bases lay outside the gene matches. The CDR3 is 14 amino acids. The V gene's germline CDR1 is KGHDR and CDR2 SFDVKD. The CDR3 protein is CATSPGTGGYEQYF. The CDR3, as DNA: TGTGCCACCAGTCCCGGGACAGGGGGCTACGAGCAGTACTTC.

This clonotype occurred a few times. The rearrangement uses TRBV6-5 and TRBJ1-5; 7 bases are shared with TRBD1. The CDR3 has 14 residues. Germline CDR1 is MNHEY and CDR2 is SVGAGI. With 4 bases clipped from V and 7 bases from J, the junction kept 7 bases outside the gene matches. In DNA form, the CDR3 reads TGTGCCAGCAGTTCGAGGGGGCTAGGCCAGCCCCAGCATTTT. This translates into CASSSRGLGQPQHF.

A word on this clonotype: Germline is not matched at one junction end, which may reflect a read error. In DNA form, the CDR3 reads TGTGCCAGCAGCTCTTCGGGACTAGCGGGGGATACCGAGGAGCTGTTTTTT. Protein: CASSSSGLAGDTEELFF. The chain recombines TRBV7-9 with TRBJ2-2; 14 nucleotides line up with TRBD2. The CDR3 totals 17 residues. The germline V gene encodes CDR1 SEHNR and CDR2 FQNEAQ (reference sequence).

The chain employs TRBV15 and TRBJ2-7; D ambiguous. Germline V lookup: CDR1 LNHNV, CDR2 YYDKDF (reference sequence). The ends were cut back, 3 bases at V and 9 bases at J, with 6 bases in the middle. The CDR3 is made up of 10 amino acids. This CDR3 reads CATSRSGQYF. The CDR3 nucleotides are TGTGCCACCAGCAGGTCCGGGCAGTACTTC.

The table lists this clonotype with a few counts. This chain joins TRBV7-9 and TRBJ2-5, with a possible D match to TRBD1 (6 bases). V lost 5 bases to trimming and J lost 5 bases, with 24 bases between them. The CDR3 is made up of 17 amino acids. The germline V gene has CDR1 SEHNR and CDR2 FQNEAQ (reference sequence). CDR3 in DNA: TGTGCCAGCAGCCCCCAATGGGGGCGCAGGGCGTGGGAGACCCAGTACTTC. This encodes CASSPQWGRRAWETQYF.

The genes are TRBV20-1 and TRBJ2-7; 8 positions match TRBD2. Per germline, CDR1 DFQATT and CDR2 SNEGSKA (reference sequence). V gave up 4 bases and J gave up 4 bases; unmatched junction bases: 15. The CDR3 covers 16 residues. CDR3 sequence: CSATSPGGSGGYEQYF. In DNA, the CDR3 is TGCAGTGCTACCTCCCCGGGGGGGTCCGGTGGGTACGAGCAGTACTTC.

V is TRBV5-1 and J is TRBJ1-6; TRBD1 matches at 7 bases. The CDR3 loop spans 17 amino acids. The V gene's germline CDR1 is SGHRS and CDR2 YFSETQ. With V trimmed by 0 bases and J by 9 bases, 12 bases remained unmatched. The CDR3 nucleotides read TGCGCCAGCAGCTTGGCTGTTGGTACAGGGGATCGTTCACCCCTCCACTTT. It encodes CASSLAVGTGDRSPLHF.

The chain uses TRBV10-3 and TRBJ1-3; D gene uncertain. Germline CDR1 ENHRY, CDR2 SYGVKD. This CDR3 spans 16 amino acids. Trimming pared 2 bases from V and 0 bases from J, leaving 11 bases between. The CDR3 sequence: CAISETPNLSGNTIYF. The CDR3 region has the DNA TGTGCCATCAGTGAGACTCCAAATCTCTCTGGAAACACCATATATTTT.

The rearrangement joins TRBV10-3 to TRBJ1-4; 8 bases are shared with TRBD1. Unmatched junction bases numbered 4, after V lost 6 bases and J lost 4 bases. Germline V gene sequence: CDR1 ENHRY, CDR2 SYGVKD. This CDR3 spans 14 amino acids. CDR3 bases: TGTGCCATCAGCCTGGACAGGGATAATGAAAAACTGTTTTTT. It is translated as CAISLDRDNEKLFF.

This clonotype was counted between two and nine times. The chain combines TRBV27 with TRBJ2-7, with TRBD2 as a possible D gene (6 bases). CDR1 and CDR2 from the germline V gene are MNHEY and SMNVEV (reference sequence). Trimming cost V 5 bases and J 5 bases, with 10 bases left between them. This CDR3 region has 12 residues. The CDR3 here is CASSAREDEQYF. The CDR3 DNA sequence: TGTGCCAGCAGTGCGAGGGAGGACGAGCAGTACTTC.

This clonotype was seen a handful of times. The rearrangement links TRBV6-5 to TRBJ2-7; D may be TRBD2 (5 bases). The CDR3 spans 16 residues. Germline assignment: CDR1 MNHEY and CDR2 SVGAGI. Trimming took off 0 bases at V and 0 bases at J, with 12 bases between the two ends. The CDR3 DNA sequence: TGTGCCAGCAGTTACTCGAATGACGGACTCTCCTACGAGCAGTACTTC. It translates to CASSYSNDGLSYEQYF.